Listed below are T cell receptor beta chains from one sample, sequenced in a study of shared clonotypes between healthy human individuals. Assay: immunoSEQ multiplex PCR; the TCRdb copy retains only in-frame clones and omits some. The sample lists around 2.3 million clones; nearly 97% were seen once. Sequencing was carried out using naive CD4+ T cells sorted from blood. These receptors came from a man aged 18 to 35 in good health. Both conserved end residues are part of each CDR3. The D gene is left open where the match is weak. Clone size, where shown, is once, few, many, or a class for clones that have expanded.

abundance: -
j_gene: TRBJ1-1
d_gene: -
v_gene: TRBV28
CDR3aa: CASSFLGAANTEAFF
CDR3nt: TGTGCCAGCAGTTTTTTAGGGGCGGCGAACACTGAAGCTTTCTTT

abundance: -
j_gene: TRBJ1-4
d_gene: -
v_gene: TRBV7-9
CDR3aa: CASSLALENEKLFF
CDR3nt: TGTGCCAGCAGCTTAGCCCTGGAGAATGAAAAACTGTTTTTT

abundance: -
j_gene: TRBJ2-7
d_gene: TRBD2
v_gene: TRBV2
CDR3aa: CASNRRSGSSYEQYF
CDR3nt: TGTGCCAGCAACCGTCGAAGCGGGAGCTCCTACGAGCAGTACTTC

abundance: few
j_gene: TRBJ2-2
d_gene: -
v_gene: TRBV18
CDR3aa: CASSPYNTGELFF
CDR3nt: TGTGCCAGCTCACCCTATAACACCGGGGAGCTGTTTTTT

abundance: -
j_gene: TRBJ2-1
d_gene: -
v_gene: TRBV5-1
CDR3aa: CASSWDINNEQFF
CDR3nt: TGCGCCAGCAGCTGGGACATCAACAATGAGCAGTTCTTC

abundance: -
j_gene: TRBJ2-2
d_gene: -
v_gene: TRBV7-2
CDR3aa: CASSFSFAGELFF
CDR3nt: TGTGCCAGCAGCTTTAGTTTTGCCGGGGAGCTGTTTTTT

abundance: -
j_gene: TRBJ2-1
d_gene: TRBD2
v_gene: TRBV11-3
CDR3aa: CASSLGNYNGTRNEQFF
CDR3nt: TGTGCCAGCAGCCTCGGAAACTACAACGGGACTAGAAATGAGCAGTTCTTC

abundance: -
j_gene: TRBJ1-6
d_gene: TRBD1
v_gene: TRBV19
CDR3aa: CASSINTGTGNSPLHF
CDR3nt: TGTGCCAGTAGTATTAATACTGGGACAGGGAATTCACCCCTCCACTTT

abundance: -
j_gene: TRBJ2-7
d_gene: -
v_gene: TRBV7-9
CDR3aa: CASSLGLVSEQYF
CDR3nt: TGTGCCAGCAGCTTAGGACTGGTAAGCGAGCAGTACTTC

abundance: -
j_gene: TRBJ2-4
d_gene: -
v_gene: TRBV6-6
CDR3aa: CASSDMNLAKNIQYF
CDR3nt: TGTGCCAGCAGTGACATGAACTTAGCCAAAAACATTCAGTACTTC